Each of the 7 T cell receptor beta chains below was sequenced from the same sample in a study of OX40 agonist ivuxolimab in advanced cancers. Profiled with immunoSEQ multiplex PCR; TCRdb holds only in-frame clones, not every one. The data show 50,000 to 70,000 clones, with around 86% seen just once and roughly 1.2% held by the top ten. The source was CD4+ or CD8+ T cells sorted from blood, collected in a trial of the OX40 agonist ivuxolimab. These receptors were collected from an adult with an advanced solid tumor such as melanoma, head and neck, liver or kidney cancer.

The rearrangement joins TRBV18 to TRBJ2-2; TRBD2 matches 10 bases. The CDR3 sequence is 16 residues long. Trimming at V came to 3 bases and at J to 4 bases, leaving 5 bases not matched to a gene. The germline CDR1 and CDR2 sequences are KGHSH and LQKENI. The CDR3 DNA sequence: TGTGCCAGCTCACCCGGAGCGGGAGGGAGCACCGGGGAGCTGTTTTTT. Protein: CASSPGAGGSTGELFF.

The rearrangement links TRBV30 to TRBJ1-4; 7 bases align to TRBD1. This CDR3 has 14 amino acids. CDR1 and CDR2 from the germline V gene are GTSNPN and SVGIG (reference sequence). The V gene end was trimmed by 4 bases and the J gene end by 13 bases; junction bases not matched to a gene: 15. The CDR3 region is CAWIAGTEPLGLFF. The CDR3 nucleotides read TGTGCCTGGATCGCCGGGACAGAGCCCTTGGGACTGTTTTTT.

J is TRBJ2-6 and V is TRBV11-2, with D unresolved. Deletions cut 0 bases from V and 0 bases from J, with 3 bases between. Germline CDR1 is SGHAT and CDR2 is FQNNGV. CDR3 size: 15 residues. The CDR3 protein is CASSLDFSGANVLTF. The CDR3 nucleotides read TGTGCCAGCAGCTTAGACTTCTCTGGGGCCAACGTCCTGACTTTC.

CDR3 sequence: CASIGGTNQPQHF. CDR3 DNA: TGTGCCAGCATAGGGGGCACTAATCAGCCCCAGCATTTT. The chain is built from TRBV28 and TRBJ1-5, with 7 bases identical to TRBD1. With 7 bases clipped from V and 4 bases from J, the junction kept 4 bases outside the gene matches. The germline V gene has CDR1 MDHEN and CDR2 SYDVKM. This CDR3 is built from 13 residues.

The V and J genes are TRBV6-6 and TRBJ2-3; 10 bases line up with TRBD2. Trimming removed 6 bases from V and 3 bases from J; junction bases left unmatched: 9. Germline lookup yields CDR1 MNHNY and CDR2 SVGAGI (reference sequence). The CDR3 contains 16 residues. The DNA of the CDR3 is TGTGCCAGCAGCCCTGCTAGCGGGAGACGGACAGATACGCAGTATTTT. Its protein product is CASSPASGRRTDTQYF.

The V and J genes are TRBV7-9 and TRBJ1-1; D is uncertain. The CDR3 has 13 residues. Germline V gene sequence: CDR1 SEHNR, CDR2 FQNEAQ (reference sequence). V gave up 4 bases and J gave up 5 bases, with 11 bases separating them. The CDR3 bases are TGTGCCAGCAGCTCCCAAATCGGTACTGAAGCTTTCTTT. Amino acid sequence: CASSSQIGTEAFF.

This chain links TRBV19 with TRBJ2-3, with unresolved D. The CDR3 loop spans 11 amino acids. Germline lookup yields CDR1 LNHDA and CDR2 SQIVND (reference sequence). V lost 4 bases and J 5 bases, leaving 4 bases between the germline ends. In DNA, the CDR3 is TGTGCCAGTAGTAGGGAAGATACGCAGTATTTT. Its translation is CASSREDTQYF. Using reference TRBV19 and TRBJ2-3 for the parts outside the CDR3, the full variable domain is DGGITQSPKYLFRKEGQNVTLSCEQNLNHDAMYWYRQDPGQGLRLIYYSQIVNDFQKGDIAEGYSVSREKKESFPLTVTSAQKNPTAFYLCASSREDTQYFGPGTRLTVL.